This is a list of T cell receptor beta chains from one sample in a study of T cell repertoires in cytomegalovirus infection. TCRdb used MiXCR to reprocess the reads, holding one entry per CDR3 protein. The sample holds about 52,000 distinct CDR3 sequences; more than 15% are singletons and the top ten take under 75%. No antigen has been identified for these receptors. The source material was CD8+ T cells from cultured PBMCs, sampled from culture after CMV antigen stimulation. The source of these receptors is a human donor in good health (CMV status not recorded). Some clones in this sample may be carry-over from other donors' samples. The CDR3 runs from the conserved cysteine through the conserved F or W. D genes are given only for firm matches. The size entry is marked missing in some rows and otherwise reads once, few, many or a size class.

d_call: TRBD1
j_call: TRBJ1-2
v_call: TRBV28
clone_size: few
cdr3_nt: TGTGCCAGCAGACCCCGGGACAGGAACTACTATGGCTACACCTTC
cdr3_aa: CASRPRDRNYYGYTF

d_call: NA
j_call: TRBJ2-1
v_call: TRBV11-3
clone_size: few
cdr3_nt: TGTGCCAGTAGCAGAGGCGCGAGCTCCTACAATGAGCAGTTCTTC
cdr3_aa: CASSRGASSYNEQFF

d_call: NA
j_call: TRBJ1-1
v_call: TRBV7-9
clone_size: NA
cdr3_nt: TGTGCCAGCAGGGGGGGGTCGCGCACTGAAGCTTTCTTT
cdr3_aa: CASRGGSRTEAFF

d_call: TRBD1
j_call: TRBJ2-7
v_call: TRBV7-2
clone_size: NA
cdr3_nt: TGTGCCAGCAGCTTATTATGGGACAGGGACCACGAGCAGTACTTC
cdr3_aa: CASSLLWDRDHEQYF

d_call: NA
j_call: TRBJ1-5
v_call: TRBV12-3/TRBV12-4
clone_size: NA
cdr3_nt: TGTGCCAGCAGTTTGTCGGGGGTCAATCAGCCCCAGCATTTT
cdr3_aa: CASSLSGVNQPQHF

d_call: NA
j_call: TRBJ2-1
v_call: TRBV7-2
clone_size: NA
cdr3_nt: TGTGCCAGCAGCTTAGCGGGCCTTAAATTGGACAATGAGCAGTTCTTC
cdr3_aa: CASSLAGLKLDNEQFF

d_call: TRBD2
j_call: TRBJ2-1
v_call: TRBV7-4
clone_size: NA
cdr3_nt: TGTGCCAGCAGCCCTCAAGGGGTTTTGGGTCTAGCGGGACACTTCTACAATGAGCAGTTCTTC
cdr3_aa: CASSPQGVLGLAGHFYNEQFF

d_call: NA
j_call: TRBJ2-7
v_call: TRBV27
clone_size: NA
cdr3_nt: TGTGCCAGCAGCCTGACAGCGGACTTGACCGAGCAGTACTTC
cdr3_aa: CASSLTADLTEQYF

d_call: TRBD2
j_call: TRBJ2-1
v_call: TRBV27
clone_size: NA
cdr3_nt: TGTGCCAGCAGTTCGCGACTAGCGGGCTTGTCCTACAATGAGCAGTTCTTC
cdr3_aa: CASSSRLAGLSYNEQFF

d_call: NA
j_call: TRBJ2-3
v_call: TRBV27
clone_size: few
cdr3_nt: TGTGCCAGCAGTTTCGGCGGCAGTGCTAGCACAGATACGCAGTATTTT
cdr3_aa: CASSFGGSASTDTQYF

d_call: NA
j_call: TRBJ2-1
v_call: TRBV2
clone_size: NA
cdr3_nt: TGTGCCAGCAGCTTACCAGGGGGGCGCGCCTACAATGAGCAGTTCTTC
cdr3_aa: CASSLPGGRAYNEQFF

d_call: NA
j_call: TRBJ1-2
v_call: TRBV7-5
clone_size: few
cdr3_nt: NA
cdr3_aa: CISVPEGFAGGDYGYTF

d_call: NA
j_call: TRBJ2-7
v_call: TRBV7-2
clone_size: NA
cdr3_nt: TGTGCCAGCAGCTTAGACAGTGCATATTACGAGCAGTACTTC
cdr3_aa: CASSLDSAYYEQYF

d_call: NA
j_call: TRBJ1-1
v_call: TRBV7-9
clone_size: few
cdr3_nt: TGTGCCAGCAGGGAGATTGAAGCTTTCTTT
cdr3_aa: CASREIEAFF

d_call: TRBD1
j_call: TRBJ1-2
v_call: TRBV28
clone_size: few
cdr3_nt: TGTGCCAGCAGTCCCGGGACAGGCCCATATGGCTACACCTTC
cdr3_aa: CASSPGTGPYGYTF

d_call: NA
j_call: TRBJ2-1
v_call: TRBV7-8
clone_size: few
cdr3_nt: TGTGCCAGCAGCTTAAGCGGCAGCTACAATGAGCAGTTCTTC
cdr3_aa: CASSLSGSYNEQFF

d_call: NA
j_call: TRBJ2-3
v_call: TRBV27
clone_size: NA
cdr3_nt: TGTGCCAGCAGTACCGTCAGAGGAGGAGCAGATACGCAGTATTTT
cdr3_aa: CASSTVRGGADTQYF

d_call: NA
j_call: TRBJ1-5
v_call: TRBV7-9
clone_size: NA
cdr3_nt: TGTGCCAGCAGCTCTTCTAGGGGGAATCAGCCCCAGCATTTT
cdr3_aa: CASSSSRGNQPQHF

d_call: NA
j_call: TRBJ1-5
v_call: TRBV7-9
clone_size: few
cdr3_nt: TGTGCCAGCAGCTTAGTTGGGCAGGACTATAGCAATCAGCCCCAGCATTTT
cdr3_aa: CASSLVGQDYSNQPQHF

d_call: NA
j_call: TRBJ2-7
v_call: TRBV7-8
clone_size: NA
cdr3_nt: TGTGCCAGCAGCTTAGAGCGCGGGCCGGCGGACGAGCAGTACTTC
cdr3_aa: CASSLERGPADEQYF

d_call: NA
j_call: TRBJ2-2
v_call: TRBV14
clone_size: NA
cdr3_nt: TGTGCCAGCAGCCGCCTCAGGGGAGGTAGCACCGGGGAGCTGTTTTTT
cdr3_aa: CASSRLRGGSTGELFF

d_call: NA
j_call: TRBJ2-2
v_call: TRBV6-2/TRBV6-3
clone_size: NA
cdr3_nt: TGTGCCAGCAGTTACTCCCTGGACGGGTACACCGGGGAGCTGTTTTTT
cdr3_aa: CASSYSLDGYTGELFF

d_call: NA
j_call: TRBJ2-1
v_call: TRBV7-6
clone_size: NA
cdr3_nt: TGTGCCAGCAGCTTAGTGTCGGGGAACAATGAGCAGTTCTTC
cdr3_aa: CASSLVSGNNEQFF

d_call: NA
j_call: TRBJ2-3
v_call: TRBV4-1
clone_size: NA
cdr3_nt: TGCGCCAGCAGCCAAGATTGGCGCAGCACAGATACGCAGTATTTT
cdr3_aa: CASSQDWRSTDTQYF

d_call: TRBD1
j_call: TRBJ1-1
v_call: TRBV7-9
clone_size: NA
cdr3_nt: TGTGCCAGCAGCGGGGACAGGAACACTGAAGCTTTCTTT
cdr3_aa: CASSGDRNTEAFF

d_call: NA
j_call: TRBJ1-1
v_call: TRBV4-3
clone_size: NA
cdr3_nt: TGCGCCAGCAGCCAGGGGTACCGCGTGTCTGAAGCTTTCTTT
cdr3_aa: CASSQGYRVSEAFF

d_call: TRBD1
j_call: TRBJ2-7
v_call: TRBV5-6
clone_size: many
cdr3_nt: TGTGCCAGCAGCTTTGGGACAGGCCAATACGAGCAGTACTTC
cdr3_aa: CASSFGTGQYEQYF

d_call: TRBD2
j_call: TRBJ2-7
v_call: TRBV27
clone_size: once
cdr3_nt: TGTGCCAGCAGTTTGACGGGAGGGCACTACGAGCAGTACTTC
cdr3_aa: CASSLTGGHYEQYF

d_call: NA
j_call: TRBJ2-7
v_call: TRBV7-8
clone_size: NA
cdr3_nt: TGTGCCAGCAGCTTAGAGGCCGGGCCCACCTACGAGCAGTACTTC
cdr3_aa: CASSLEAGPTYEQYF

d_call: NA
j_call: TRBJ2-7
v_call: TRBV25-1
clone_size: NA
cdr3_nt: TGTGCCAGCAGTGGGTCGGGCGAGCAGTACTTC
cdr3_aa: CASSGSGEQYF

d_call: TRBD2
j_call: TRBJ2-1
v_call: TRBV6-5
clone_size: NA
cdr3_nt: TGTGCCAGTTCGACTAGCGGGTATGGTGAGCAGTTCTTC
cdr3_aa: CASSTSGYGEQFF

d_call: NA
j_call: TRBJ2-3
v_call: TRBV6-6
clone_size: few
cdr3_nt: TGTGCCAGCAACATGCCACAGGGAGATACGCAGTATTTT
cdr3_aa: CASNMPQGDTQYF

d_call: NA
j_call: TRBJ1-1
v_call: TRBV19
clone_size: many
cdr3_nt: TGTGCCAGTAGTATAGAGGCGTTAAGGGGCGGGACTGAAGCTTTCTTT
cdr3_aa: CASSIEALRGGTEAFF

d_call: NA
j_call: TRBJ1-1
v_call: TRBV11-3
clone_size: few
cdr3_nt: TGTGCCAGCAGCTTAGATGGCACTGAAGCTTTCTTT
cdr3_aa: CASSLDGTEAFF